This record concerns one TCR beta chain sequence. V lost 5 bases, J lost 3 bases, and 7 bases stayed unmatched. The CDR3 covers 14 residues. CDR1 and CDR2 from the germline V gene are SGHTA and FQGNSA. The data belong to a study of blood T cell repertoires in COVID-19. The overall study: From the United States, Italy and Spain came samples of acute and convalescent COVID-19.

In assigning cohorts, the study relied on participant-reported clinical history. Libraries were prepared by immunoSEQ multiplex PCR; TCRdb keeps only in-frame clonotypes and omits some of them. The sample has 200,000 to 250,000 clones, roughly four fifths seen once. This receptor was identified in a woman between 40 and 50 years old with acute COVID-19. The V and J genes are TRBV7-2 and TRBJ2-7; 7 nucleotides line up with TRBD1. The specimen sequenced was PBMCs or T cells enriched from blood (not recorded which). CDR3 protein: CASSPDRVGYEQYF. The CDR3 DNA sequence: TGTGCCAGCAGCCCCGACAGGGTTGGCTACGAGCAGTACTTC.